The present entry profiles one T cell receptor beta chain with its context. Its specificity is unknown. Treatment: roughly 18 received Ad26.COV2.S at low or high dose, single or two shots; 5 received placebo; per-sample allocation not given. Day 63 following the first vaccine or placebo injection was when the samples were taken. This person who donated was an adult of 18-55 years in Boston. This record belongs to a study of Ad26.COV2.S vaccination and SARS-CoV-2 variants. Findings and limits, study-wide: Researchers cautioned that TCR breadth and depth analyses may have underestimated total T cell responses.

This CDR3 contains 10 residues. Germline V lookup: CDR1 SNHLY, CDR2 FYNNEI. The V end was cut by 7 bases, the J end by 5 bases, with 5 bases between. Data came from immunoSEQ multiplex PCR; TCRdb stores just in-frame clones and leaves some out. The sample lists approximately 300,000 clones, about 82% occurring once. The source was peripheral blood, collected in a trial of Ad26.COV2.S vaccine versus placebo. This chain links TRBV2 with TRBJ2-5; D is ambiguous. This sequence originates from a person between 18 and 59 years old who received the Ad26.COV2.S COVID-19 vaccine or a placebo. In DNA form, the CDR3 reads TGTGCCAGCATGATTGAGACCCAGTACTTC. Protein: CASMIETQYF.